The source of this T cell receptor beta chain is a study of CD8+CD57+ T cells in acquired aplastic anemia. Remarks on this clonotype: Its antigen remains unidentified.

CDR3 and TCR beta VDJ profiling relied on genomic DNA as the template. TCRdb re-derived calls from the reads in MiXCR, one entry per CDR3 protein. Of about 290,000 distinct CDR3 sequences listed, about three fifths are singletons. The study's findings and limits: Patients and controls were found to share roughly 31 CD8+ CDR3 sequences.

Trimming stripped 4 bases from V and 7 bases from J, with 11 bases between. The CDR3 contains 12 residues. CDR1 is MNHEY and CDR2 is SVGAGI in the germline V gene. Previously, flow cytometry had revealed CD8+CD57+ cell expansion in the patients chosen for sequencing. Everyone among the patients had severe acquired aplastic anemia. Patients had undergone no therapy by the time their blood was sampled. The sample consisted of sorted CD4+, CD8+, or CD8+CD57+ T cells (not recorded which) from PBMCs. The origin of this receptor is a human donor with aplastic anemia. The chain employs TRBV6-5 and TRBJ2-7; D not certain. CDR3 protein: CASSSHTSEQYF. DNA for the CDR3: TGTGCCAGCAGTTCCCATACAAGTGAGCAGTACTTC.